Below, 27 T cell receptor beta chains from the same sample are listed, as sequenced in a study of early T cells in non-severe SARS-CoV-2 infection. MiXCR, run by TCRdb on the 5' RACE reads, gives a single entry per CDR3 protein. The table includes about 32,000 distinct CDR3 sequences, around 3.9% detected once. Specimen: whole blood. The source of these receptors is an adult who was a healthcare worker with PCR-confirmed SARS-CoV-2 infection or an uninfected control (not recorded which).

This clonotype was observed many times. This chain links TRBV7-3 with TRBJ1-6; D not certain. Germline V gene lookup returns CDR1 SGHTA and CDR2 FQGTGA. Trimming removed 5 bases from V and 2 bases from J, with 10 bases in between. There are 15 residues in the CDR3. CDR3 nucleotide sequence: TGTGCCAGCAGCGATCGGGGAACCTATAATTCACCCCTCCACTTT. Amino acids: CASSDRGTYNSPLHF. The variable domain in full, with the rest retrieved from reference TRBV7-3 and TRBJ1-6, is GAGVSQTPSNKVTEKGKYVELRCDPISGHTALYWYRQSLGQGPEFLIYFQGTGAADDSGLPNDRFFAVRPEGSVSTLKIQRTERGDSAVYLCASSDRGTYNSPLHFGNGTRLTVT.

There are many counts of this clonotype. This CDR3 is CASSLTTSGTTDTQYF. DNA of the CDR3: TGTGCCAGCAGTTTAACGACTAGCGGGACCACAGATACGCAGTATTTT. The chain joins TRBV28 to TRBJ2-3; 11 nucleotides match TRBD2. V was pared by 2 bases and J by 2 bases, with 3 bases of the junction left unmatched. Per germline, CDR1 MDHEN and CDR2 SYDVKM. CDR3 size: 16 residues.

The chain employs TRBV11-2 and TRBJ2-5; no clear D. Germline V gene data show CDR1 as SGHAT and CDR2 as FQNNGV. The CDR3 contains 16 residues. Trimming removed 0 bases from V and 4 bases from J, with 15 bases in between. This CDR3 reads CASSLDQTIGTETQYF. DNA for the CDR3: TGTGCCAGCAGCTTAGACCAGACCATTGGTACAGAGACCCAGTACTTC.

This clonotype was counted only a few times. V and J are TRBV5-1 and TRBJ2-1; tentatively, D is TRBD2 (6 bases). There are 15 residues in the CDR3. The germline V gene has CDR1 SGHRS and CDR2 YFSETQ. V was trimmed by 0 bases and J by 5 bases, leaving 12 bases between them. The DNA of the CDR3 is TGCGCCAGCAGCTTGGACCCGGGAGTCGACAATGAGCAGTTCTTC. This sequence encodes CASSLDPGVDNEQFF.

As for this clonotype: It may be a read error: a sequence one base away is much more abundant. The CDR3 reads CARSSGTRETQYF. For the CDR3, the DNA is TGTGCCAGGAGCAGCGGGACTAGAGAGACCCAGTACTTC. The chain combines TRBV11-2 with TRBJ2-5, with 8 bases that match TRBD2. CDR1 is SGHAT and CDR2 is FQNNGV in the germline V gene. The V and J ends lost 9 bases and 4 bases, in that order; junction bases with no gene match: 7. The CDR3 has 13 amino acids.

At least ten counts were recorded for this clonotype. This rearrangement joins TRBV10-3 to TRBJ1-2; tentative D call: TRBD1 (6 bases). Germline loops: CDR1 ENHRY, CDR2 SYGVKD. The CDR3 sequence is 14 residues long. Trimming cost V 11 bases and J 1 base, with 17 bases left between them. CDR3 amino acids: CAAGAVQGNYGYTF. The CDR3 coding sequence is TGTGCCGCCGGGGCAGTACAGGGTAACTATGGCTACACCTTC.

This clonotype was counted at least ten times. The chain joins TRBV6-1 to TRBJ2-1; tentative D call: TRBD2 (6 bases). The CDR3 is 14 residues long. Trimming shortened V by 1 base and J by 6 bases, and 10 bases separated the two germline ends. Germline-derived CDR1 and CDR2 are MNHNS and SASEGT. This chain's CDR3 is CASSEELARNEQFF. For the CDR3, the DNA is TGTGCCAGCAGTGAAGAACTAGCTCGCAATGAGCAGTTCTTC.

Ten or more counts support this clonotype. This chain joins TRBV28 and TRBJ2-1, with no clear D. V lost 2 bases and J lost 4, with 12 bases in between. Germline V gene sequence: CDR1 MDHEN, CDR2 SYDVKM. This CDR3 spans 15 amino acids. The CDR3, as DNA: TGTGCCAGCAGTTTAGACGGAAGACGATACAATGAGCAGTTCTTC. It encodes CASSLDGRRYNEQFF.

This clonotype showed up many times. The J gene is TRBJ2-1, the V gene TRBV2; 9 bases are a match to TRBD2. V gave up 8 bases and J gave up 1 base; unmatched junction bases: 0. The CDR3 has 13 residues. CDR1 is SNHLY and CDR2 is FYNNEI in the germline V gene. This CDR3 reads CASGLASYNEQFF. The CDR3 nucleotides read TGTGCCAGCGGACTAGCGTCCTACAATGAGCAGTTCTTC.

This clonotype occurred many times. The chain is built from TRBV19 and TRBJ2-7; D is perhaps TRBD1 (5 bases). From germline, CDR1 is LNHDA and CDR2 SQIVND (reference sequence). V shed 5 bases and J shed 6 bases, with 20 bases lying between them. This CDR3 is built from 15 residues. CDR3 sequence reads: CASSAPATEYGEQYF. CDR3 sequence (DNA): TGTGCCAGTAGTGCCCCCGCGACAGAGTATGGCGAGCAGTACTTC.

This clonotype turned up a few times. The V gene is TRBV6-5, the J gene TRBJ2-1; a weak D match, TRBD2 (6 bases). V was pared by 0 bases and J by 8 bases, with 14 bases between. This CDR3 contains 15 residues. Per the germline V gene, CDR1 is MNHEY and CDR2 is SVGAGI. The CDR3 is CASSYSEGVGHEQFF. The CDR3 region has the DNA TGTGCCAGCAGTTACTCGGAGGGAGTTGGCCATGAGCAGTTCTTC.

In this sample, this clonotype turned up many times. The rearrangement uses TRBV2 and TRBJ2-2; possible D gene TRBD1, 6 bases. This CDR3 has 15 residues. Germline V gene data show CDR1 as SNHLY and CDR2 as FYNNEI. V was pared by 5 bases and J by 1 base, with 11 bases between. The CDR3 nucleotides are TGTGCCAGCAGTCTGGTCAGGGGGAACACCGGGGAGCTGTTTTTT. Translating gives CASSLVRGNTGELFF.

This clonotype appeared many times. The rearrangement links TRBV20-1 to TRBJ2-5; no definite D call. Trimming pared 0 bases from V and 4 bases from J, leaving 6 bases between. There are 12 residues in the CDR3. CDR1 is DFQATT, CDR2 SNEGSKA, per germline (reference sequence). This CDR3 reads CSARDRGETQYF. The CDR3 DNA follows: TGCAGTGCTAGAGATCGCGGAGAGACCCAGTACTTC.

Many counts were recorded for this clonotype. The V gene is TRBV11-3, the J gene TRBJ2-3, with 7 bases that match TRBD1. Germline CDR1 is SGHNT and CDR2 is YENEEA. V lost 1 base, J lost 3 bases, and 10 bases stayed unmatched. This CDR3 contains 17 residues. As DNA, the CDR3 is TGTGCCAGCAGCTTAGTGAGGGACAGTCATCCTACAGATACGCAGTATTTT. Translating it yields CASSLVRDSHPTDTQYF.

This clonotype was seen ten or more times. This rearrangement joins TRBV6-6 to TRBJ2-3; D is possibly TRBD2 (6 bases). V gave up 4 bases and J gave up 2 bases, with 13 bases separating them. This CDR3 spans 15 amino acids. Germline V gives CDR1 MNHNY, CDR2 SVGAGI (reference sequence). The chain's CDR3 is CASSLGLILTDTQYF. The CDR3 DNA is TGTGCCAGCAGTTTGGGACTTATCCTCACAGATACGCAGTATTTT.

This clonotype occurred many times. The chain uses TRBV7-3 and TRBJ2-3, with 11 bases identical to TRBD1. The V and J ends lost 5 bases and 5 bases, in that order; junction bases with no gene match: 3. CDR1 and CDR2 (germline): SGHTA, FQGTGA. The CDR3 contains 14 residues. For the CDR3, the DNA is TGTGCCAGCAGCCCGGACAGGGGGCAAGATACGCAGTATTTT. It translates to CASSPDRGQDTQYF.

This clonotype was seen ten or more times. The chain links TRBV7-3 to TRBJ2-3; 7 nucleotides align to TRBD1. This CDR3 has 14 residues. The germline V gene has CDR1 SGHTA and CDR2 FQGTGA. V dropped 10 bases and J dropped 2; count of bases not matched to a gene: 9. The CDR3 is CATSQGGVTDTQYF. The CDR3 nucleotides are TGTGCCACTTCCCAAGGGGGCGTCACAGATACGCAGTATTTT.

This clonotype was recorded only once. It may be a read error: a sequence one base away is much more abundant. The chain couples TRBV10-3 to TRBJ2-7; D call uncertain. The CDR3 is made up of 13 amino acids. The V and J ends lost 4 bases and 4 bases respectively, with 11 bases between them. From germline, CDR1 is ENHRY and CDR2 SYGVKD. The CDR3 DNA reads TGTGCCATCAGTGTGGCAAGGGTTTACGAGCAGTACTTC. This gives the protein CAISVARVYEQYF.

This clonotype was recorded at least ten times. This chain joins TRBV29-1 and TRBJ1-5; TRBD1 aligns across 11 bases. Germline V CDR1 and CDR2: SQVTM, ANQGSEA. The CDR3 spans 16 residues. J lost 7 bases, V lost 4 bases, and 12 bases had no gene match. The CDR3 sequence is CSVVYSGTGGLQPQHF. The CDR3 region has the DNA TGCAGCGTTGTTTACTCCGGGACAGGGGGATTGCAGCCCCAGCATTTT. The complete variable domain, with remaining parts taken from reference TRBV29-1 and TRBJ1-5, reads SAVISQKPSRDICQRGTSLTIQCQVDSQVTMMFWYRQQPGQSLTLIATANQGSEATYESGFVIDKFPISRPNLTFSTLTVSNMSPEDSSIYLCSVVYSGTGGLQPQHFGDGTRLSIL.

This clonotype was counted at least ten times. The chain carries TRBV20-1 and TRBJ1-2; 10 bases match TRBD1. V gave up 6 bases and J gave up 5 bases; unmatched junction bases: 6. Germline loops: CDR1 DFQATT, CDR2 SNEGSKA (reference sequence). The CDR3 runs to 13 residues. CDR3 amino acids: CSALTGGAYGYTF. CDR3 in DNA: TGCAGTGCCCTGACAGGGGGCGCGTATGGCTACACCTTC.

This clonotype was found many times. The genes are TRBV9 and TRBJ2-3, with 9 nucleotides matching TRBD1. Germline V gene lookup returns CDR1 SGDLS and CDR2 YYNGEE. The V and J ends lost 3 bases and 5 bases, in that order; junction bases with no gene match: 10. The CDR3 contains 16 residues. CDR3 amino acids: CASSARQGEGGDTQYF. CDR3 nucleotides: TGTGCCAGCAGCGCCCGACAGGGGGAGGGCGGAGATACGCAGTATTTT.

In its sample, this clonotype was seen many times. The V call is TRBV5-4, the J call TRBJ2-5, with 7 bases fitting TRBD1. The CDR3 totals 15 residues. In germline, CDR1 is SGHNT, CDR2 YYREEE (reference sequence). V shed 3 bases and J 1 base; nucleotides not matched to a gene: 6. CDR3 bases: TGTGCCAGCAGCTCGAGGGGACAGTTCCAAGAGACCCAGTACTTC. It is translated as CASSSRGQFQETQYF.

This clonotype has at least ten counts. The rearrangement uses TRBV7-8 and TRBJ1-2; the match to TRBD1 covers 8 bases. Germline V gene sequence: CDR1 SGHVS, CDR2 FQNEAQ. The CDR3 consists of 14 residues. The V segment lost 4 bases and the J segment 6 bases; nucleotides outside the gene matches: 7. The CDR3 DNA follows: TGTGCCAGCAGCTCAGGGGGCAGGGAAAATGGCTACACCTTC. Its protein is CASSSGGRENGYTF.

This clonotype has a count of ten or more. J is TRBJ2-7 and V is TRBV18, with 7 positions matching TRBD1. The CDR3 contains 13 residues. V lost 4 bases and J lost 4; bases outside the gene matches: 4. The V gene's germline CDR1 is KGHSH and CDR2 LQKENI. As DNA, the CDR3 is TGTGCCAGCTCACAGGGACAGAATTACGAGCAGTACTTC. This gives the protein CASSQGQNYEQYF.

This clonotype was picked up many times. The CDR3 here is CASSLAETTLAGGFEQFF. CDR3 in DNA: TGTGCCAGCAGCTTAGCCGAAACTACACTAGCGGGGGGTTTTGAGCAGTTCTTC. The V call is TRBV7-2, the J call TRBJ2-1; 12 bases align to TRBD2. This CDR3 contains 18 residues. Trimming at V came to 0 bases and at J to 9 bases, leaving 12 bases not matched to a gene. The germline V gene has CDR1 SGHTA and CDR2 FQGNSA.

Many counts were recorded for this clonotype. The chain carries TRBV20-1 and TRBJ2-3, with D possibly matching TRBD2 (6 bases). With 3 bases removed from V and 4 bases from J, the gap between germline ends came to 17 bases. CDR1 is DFQATT and CDR2 is SNEGSKA in the germline V gene (reference sequence). The CDR3 has 15 amino acids. The CDR3 loop is CSASPGRTGADTQYF. The CDR3 DNA follows: TGCAGTGCTAGCCCCGGCAGAACGGGGGCAGATACGCAGTATTTT.

This clonotype was picked up many times. This rearrangement joins TRBV3-1 to TRBJ2-1; 11 bases align to TRBD2. CDR3 length: 17 amino acids. From germline, CDR1 is LGHDT and CDR2 YNNKEL (reference sequence). Germline trimming cut 4 bases from V and 3 bases from J; bases unmatched to any gene: 8. Here the CDR3 DNA reads TGTGCCAGCAGCCGGGAAGGACTAGCGGGCGTCTACAATGAGCAGTTCTTC. Amino acids: CASSREGLAGVYNEQFF.